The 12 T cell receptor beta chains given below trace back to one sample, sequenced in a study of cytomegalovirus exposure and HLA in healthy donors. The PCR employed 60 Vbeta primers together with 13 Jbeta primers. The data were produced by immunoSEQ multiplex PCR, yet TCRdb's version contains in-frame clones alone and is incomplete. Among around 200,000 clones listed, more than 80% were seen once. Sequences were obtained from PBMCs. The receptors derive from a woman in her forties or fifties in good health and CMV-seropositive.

The CDR3 DNA sequence: TGTGCCAGCAGCTTAACGCAGGCCAAAAACATTCAGTACTTC. It specifies CASSLTQAKNIQYF. The chain has TRBV11-2 and TRBJ2-4, with no clear D. The CDR3 contains 14 residues. V was clipped by 2 bases and J by 1 base, with 6 bases between them. CDR1 and CDR2 from the germline V gene are SGHAT and FQNNGV.

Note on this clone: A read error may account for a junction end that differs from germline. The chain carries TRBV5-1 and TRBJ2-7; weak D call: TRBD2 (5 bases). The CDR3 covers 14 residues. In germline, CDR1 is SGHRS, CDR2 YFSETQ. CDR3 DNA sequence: TGTGCCAGCAGCTGGGCGGGTTTTCCCTACGAGCAGTACTTC. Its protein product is CASSWAGFPYEQYF.

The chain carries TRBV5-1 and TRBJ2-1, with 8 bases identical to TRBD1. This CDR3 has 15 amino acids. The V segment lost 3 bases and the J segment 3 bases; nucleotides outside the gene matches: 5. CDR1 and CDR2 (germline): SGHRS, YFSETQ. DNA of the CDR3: TGCGCCAGCAGCTCCGGACAGGGAATCTACAATGAGCAGTTCTTC. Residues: CASSSGQGIYNEQFF.

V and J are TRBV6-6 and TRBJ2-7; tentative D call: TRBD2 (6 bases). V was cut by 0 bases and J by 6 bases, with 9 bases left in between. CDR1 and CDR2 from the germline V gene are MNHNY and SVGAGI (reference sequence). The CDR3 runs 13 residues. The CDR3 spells CASSYSGGGEQYF. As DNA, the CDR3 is TGTGCCAGCAGTTACTCCGGGGGAGGCGAGCAGTACTTC.

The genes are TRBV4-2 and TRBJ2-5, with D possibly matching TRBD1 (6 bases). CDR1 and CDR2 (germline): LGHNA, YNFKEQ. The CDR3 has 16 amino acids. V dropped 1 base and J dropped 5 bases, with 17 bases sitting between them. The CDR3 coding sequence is TGTGCCAGCAGCCAAGTTGGGGGCAGGGTGGGGGAGACCCAGTACTTC. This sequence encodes CASSQVGGRVGETQYF.

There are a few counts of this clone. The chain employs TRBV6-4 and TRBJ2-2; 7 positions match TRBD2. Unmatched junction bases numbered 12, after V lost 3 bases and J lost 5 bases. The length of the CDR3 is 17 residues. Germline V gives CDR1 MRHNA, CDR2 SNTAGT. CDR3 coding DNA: TGTGCCAGCAGTGAGGGGGGGGACTTATCCGGAACCGGGGAGCTGTTTTTT. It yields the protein CASSEGGDLSGTGELFF.

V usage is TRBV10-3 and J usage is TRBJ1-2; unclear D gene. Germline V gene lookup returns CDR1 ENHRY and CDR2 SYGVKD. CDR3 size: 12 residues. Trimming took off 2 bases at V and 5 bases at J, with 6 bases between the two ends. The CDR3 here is CAISEETYGYTF. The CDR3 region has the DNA TGTGCCATCAGTGAGGAGACTTATGGCTACACCTTC.

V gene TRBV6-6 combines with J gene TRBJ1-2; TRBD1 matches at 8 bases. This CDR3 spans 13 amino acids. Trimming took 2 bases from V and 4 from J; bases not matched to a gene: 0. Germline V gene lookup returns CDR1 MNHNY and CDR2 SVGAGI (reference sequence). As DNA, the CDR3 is TGTGCCAGCAGTTACGACAGGGGCTATGGCTACACCTTC. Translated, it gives CASSYDRGYGYTF.

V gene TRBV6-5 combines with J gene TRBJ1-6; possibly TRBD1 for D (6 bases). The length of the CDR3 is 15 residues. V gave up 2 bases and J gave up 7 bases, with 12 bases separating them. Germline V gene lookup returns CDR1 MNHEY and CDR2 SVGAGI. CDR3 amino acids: CASSYQQGENSPLHF. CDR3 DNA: TGTGCCAGCAGTTACCAACAGGGAGAAAATTCACCCCTCCACTTT.

This CDR3 is CASSLGKTGAETQYF. Here the CDR3 DNA reads TGTGCCAGCAGTTTAGGGAAGACAGGGGCAGAGACCCAGTACTTC. V usage is TRBV28 and J usage is TRBJ2-5, with TRBD1 matching 8 bases. CDR1 MDHEN and CDR2 SYDVKM come from the germline V gene. The CDR3 is made up of 15 amino acids. V was clipped by 2 bases and J by 4 bases; unmatched bases: 6.

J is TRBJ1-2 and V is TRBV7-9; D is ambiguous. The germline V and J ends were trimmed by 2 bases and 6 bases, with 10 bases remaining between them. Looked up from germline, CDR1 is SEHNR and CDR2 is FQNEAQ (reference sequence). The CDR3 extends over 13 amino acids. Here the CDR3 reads CASSLSTGNGYTF. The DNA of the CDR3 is TGTGCCAGCAGCTTATCAACGGGGAATGGCTACACCTTC.

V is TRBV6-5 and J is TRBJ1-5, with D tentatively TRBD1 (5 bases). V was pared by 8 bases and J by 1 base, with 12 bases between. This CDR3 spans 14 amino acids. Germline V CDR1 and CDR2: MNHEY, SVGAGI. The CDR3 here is CASGRGSSNQPQHF. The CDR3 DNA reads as TGTGCCAGCGGTAGGGGATCGAGCAATCAGCCCCAGCATTTT.